This T cell receptor beta chain was sequenced for a study of response to subunit inactivated influenza vaccine. Overall study results and limits: Authors proposed each seasonal influenza vaccination draws in few new T cells.

Germline lookup yields CDR1 DFQATT and CDR2 SNEGSKA (reference sequence). CDR3 length: 17 residues. The ends lost 0 bases at V and 4 bases at J; junction bases unmatched: 8. This clonotype was counted between two and nine times. Its antigen is not identified. TCRdb recomputed calls from the RT-PCR reads with MiXCR, one row per CDR3 protein. The table has hundreds of thousands of distinct CDR3 sequences, approximately 7.6% seen once. The TCR comes from a man between 50 and 69 years old who received an inactivated influenza vaccine. This sequence joins TRBV20-1 and TRBJ2-1; TRBD2 agrees at 11 bases. The sequencing here drew on PBMCs from blood, taken around 2 years after vaccination. The CDR3 sequence is CSARDPSGGQSYNEQFF. CDR3 nucleotide sequence: TGCAGTGCTAGAGACCCTAGCGGGGGGCAAAGTTACAATGAGCAGTTCTTC.